The 3 T cell receptor beta chains below come from one sample, sequenced in a study of a mutant IDH1 vaccine in newly diagnosed glioma (dated by TCRdb to the early 2020s). These receptors lack a known antigen. The library was prepared using the immunoSEQ multiplex PCR assay. Imported from immuneACCESS, the table was reduced by TCRdb to in-frame sequences with V and J called. These copies leave out some clones; in studies compared against another copy, an unresolved V gene accounts for under half, and the cause of the remainder is not known. The sample has about 32,000 clones on record, 81% of them singletons. The ten largest clones take up roughly 14% of the sample. The sample's time point label, in plain terms: week 35, safety follow-up. A 20-mer mutant IDH1 peptide at 300 micrograms in Montanide made up each vaccine dose, which was injected subcutaneously together with topical imiquimod. Specimen: PBMCs, collected from a glioma patient whose treatment included an IDH1 peptide vaccine. The receptor set was obtained from a man aged 25 to 40 with glioma.

The chain links TRBV19 to TRBJ2-1; D gene ambiguous. Trimming removed 5 bases at V and 10 bases at J, with 12 bases between. The CDR3 totals 12 residues. Germline CDR1 is LNHDA and CDR2 is SQIVND (reference sequence). CDR3 amino acids: CASSPVAAEQFF. The CDR3 DNA is TGTGCCAGTAGTCCCGTGGCGGCCGAGCAGTTCTTC.

The CDR3 here is CASSPWREEVDTQYF. CDR3 DNA sequence: TGTGCCAGCAGTCCCTGGCGGGAGGAGGTAGATACGCAGTATTTT. The V call is TRBV6-5, the J call TRBJ2-3; 8 bases are shared with TRBD2. This CDR3 region has 15 residues. Germline V gene sequence: CDR1 MNHEY, CDR2 SVGAGI. Trimming at V came to 5 bases and at J to 5 bases, leaving 9 bases not matched to a gene.

This clone was counted a single time. The J gene is TRBJ2-2, the V gene TRBV6-5, with a possible D match to TRBD1 (5 bases). V lost 7 bases and J lost 2, with 8 bases in between. CDR3 length equals 13 residues. In germline, CDR1 is MNHEY, CDR2 SVGAGI. The CDR3 loop is CASKQGNTGELFF. The CDR3 DNA is TGTGCCAGCAAGCAGGGAAACACCGGGGAGCTGTTTTTT.